The clone carrying this TCR beta chain was seen ten or more times. Covering alpha and beta chains, TRAV- and TRBV-specific primers were used for the first-strand cDNA. PCR amplification of the TCRs was performed with Phusion for 20 PCR cycles, and it relied on a constant-region primer together with a V-primer adapter. MiXCR, run by TCRdb on the reads, gives a single entry per CDR3 protein. The repertoire includes 80,000 or so distinct CDR3 sequences, less than 20% of them detected once, and roughly 1.4% sits in the top ten. Germline V gene data show CDR1 as SQVTM and CDR2 as ANQGSEA. V was trimmed by 4 bases and J by 2 bases, leaving 8 bases between them. The CDR3 has 12 amino acids. This sample was included in a study of low-dose radiotherapy and immunotherapy resistance in tumors. Turning to the study itself: Those assigned to Cohort 2 were treated with 1 Gy per fraction every two weeks (13 Gy in total over 26 weeks). Intravenous ipilimumab 1 mg/kg every six weeks was given with nivolumab 240 mg every two weeks.

Time point specified: after trial treatment. Sample treatment: LDRT plus nivolumab, ipilimumab, low-dose cyclophosphamide and aspirin (RACIN trial). Qualifying patients carried advanced solid tumors devoid of tumor-infiltrating lymphocytes. The rearrangement uses TRBV29-1 and TRBJ1-1; D is possibly TRBD1 (6 bases). This TCR was recovered from a male donor with prostate cancer. Sequenced here: PBMCs, sampled after low-dose radiotherapy plus immunotherapy. CDR3 protein: CSVADSNTEAFF. CDR3 in DNA: TGCAGCGTTGCGGACAGTAACACTGAAGCTTTCTTT.